This entry concerns a single TCR beta chain. Its antigen is currently not known. Per-nucleotide qualities are absent, and no much larger clonotype sits a single base away. TCRbeta CDR3 regions were amplified from genomic DNA by means of the immunoSEQ Assay, a bias-controlled multiplex PCR. For the original study's pipeline: The number of nucleated cells in each sample was estimated by amplification of reference gene primers within the assay. Sequence reads were collapsed and filtered to measure the absolute abundance of every unique TCRbeta CDR3 rearrangement. Productive Simpson clonality was computed per sample as the square root of Simpson's diversity index over productive rearrangements. As stored in TCRdb, this immuneACCESS dataset retains in-frame rearrangements with V and J assigned. A fraction of the clones does not appear; measured against another copy, unresolved V genes explain less than half of the discrepancy, and the remainder lacks a known reason. That table gives V, J and clone size, and the DNA gave D and trimming. Recorded for this sample are fewer than 200,000 clones; approximately 82% of them occurred a single time. The ten largest make up less than 4% of the sample.

Enrolling through a virtual design, the prospective study's participants ranged in age from about 18 to 100 years and lived across some 23 United States geographic areas. In the prospective study, participants were assigned to cohorts based on the clinical history participants reported in a screening survey and a study questionnaire. Each participant in the prospective study had whole blood, serum and a nasopharyngeal or oropharyngeal swab collected by mobile phlebotomists. Additional blood draws and questionnaires over a 2-month period could optionally be provided by prospective study participants. Before DNA extraction, prospective study blood samples were shipped either frozen or at room temperature. CDR1 and CDR2, looked up from the germline V gene, are SGHRS and YFSETQ. The CDR3 numbers 15 residues from cysteine through phenylalanine. Solely the CDR3 DNA is kept, with 45 bases framed from the first base. V loses 0 bases of germline sequence and J loses 2 bases, and the interval between the two ends is 9 bases.

The data were taken from a study of blood T cell repertoires in COVID-19 (dated by TCRdb to about 2020). General notes on the study: Samples from collaborators originated in the United States, Italy and Spain and spanned both the acute and convalescent phases of COVID-19. The material from the prospective study consisted of cDNA or gDNA derived from T cells, B-cell-depleted T cells, or PBMCs. A freely available public database, intended as a resource for researchers studying the immune response to SARS-CoV-2, is where the repertoires were released. The samples were drawn from the first 160 participants of the ongoing ImmuneRACE study and from more than 1,000 subjects provided by 6 global collaborators. A de-identified subject ID, COVID-19 status, age in years and sex were almost always included in the sample metadata. Deeply sampled blood TCRbeta repertoires from subjects exposed to, actively infected with, or recovered from COVID-19 were included in the dataset. HLA class I and class II types, where available, came from metadata supplied by the sample provider rather than from assay-based typing. The paper as a whole reports these results and caveats: The quantity of clinical and demographic metadata differed by source and by participant and was supplied without curation.

This receptor was taken from a woman aged 45-59 years in a cohort exposed to, infected with or recovered from COVID-19 (not recorded which). The chain is encoded by TRBV5-1 joined to TRBJ1-5; D gene: possibly TRBD1, on 6 matching bases. The material sequenced was PBMCs or T cells enriched from blood (not recorded which). CDR3 sequence: CASSLEPGGNQPQHF. The DNA is TGCGCCAGCAGCTTGGAGCCAGGGGGCAATCAGCCCCAGCATTTT.